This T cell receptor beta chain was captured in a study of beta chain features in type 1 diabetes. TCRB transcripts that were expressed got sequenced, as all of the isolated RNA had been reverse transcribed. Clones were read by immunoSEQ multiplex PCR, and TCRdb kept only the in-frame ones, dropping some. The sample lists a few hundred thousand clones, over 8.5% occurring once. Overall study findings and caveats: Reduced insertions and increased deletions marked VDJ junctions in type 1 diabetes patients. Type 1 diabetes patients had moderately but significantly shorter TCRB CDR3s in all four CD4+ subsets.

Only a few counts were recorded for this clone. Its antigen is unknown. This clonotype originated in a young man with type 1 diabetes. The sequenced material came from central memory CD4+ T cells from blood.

The CDR3 loop is CASGTGSSYNEQFF. Here the CDR3 DNA reads TGTGCCAGCGGGACAGGGAGCTCCTACAATGAGCAGTTCTTC. This chain uses TRBV9 with TRBJ2-1, with 9 positions matching TRBD1. The length of the CDR3 is 14 residues. The junction had 2 bases not matched to a gene; V was cut back by 7 bases and J by 0 bases. CDR1 SGDLS and CDR2 YYNGEE come from the germline V gene.